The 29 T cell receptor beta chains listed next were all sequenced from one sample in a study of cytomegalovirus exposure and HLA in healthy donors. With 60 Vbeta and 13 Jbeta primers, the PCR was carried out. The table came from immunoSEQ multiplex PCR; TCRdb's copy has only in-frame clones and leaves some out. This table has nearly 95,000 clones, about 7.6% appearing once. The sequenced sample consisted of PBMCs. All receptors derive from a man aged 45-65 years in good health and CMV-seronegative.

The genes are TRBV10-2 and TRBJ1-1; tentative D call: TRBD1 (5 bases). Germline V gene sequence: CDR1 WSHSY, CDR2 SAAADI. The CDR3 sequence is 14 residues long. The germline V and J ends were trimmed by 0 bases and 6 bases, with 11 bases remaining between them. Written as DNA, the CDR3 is TGCGCCAGCAGTGAGTCGATCTGGGGCGCTGAAGCTTTCTTT. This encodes CASSESIWGAEAFF.

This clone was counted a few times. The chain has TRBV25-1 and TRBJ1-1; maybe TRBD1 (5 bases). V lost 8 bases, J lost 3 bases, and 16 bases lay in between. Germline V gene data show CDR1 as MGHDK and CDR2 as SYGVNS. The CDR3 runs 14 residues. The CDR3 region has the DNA TGTGCCAGCTCAGGGTCCTGGAGGGACACTGAAGCTTTCTTT. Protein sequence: CASSGSWRDTEAFF.

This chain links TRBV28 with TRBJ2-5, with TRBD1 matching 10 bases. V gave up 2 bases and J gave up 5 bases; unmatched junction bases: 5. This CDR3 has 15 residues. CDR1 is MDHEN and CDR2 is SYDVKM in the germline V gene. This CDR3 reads CASSLGTGAGETQYF. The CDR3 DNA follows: TGTGCCAGCAGTTTAGGGACAGGGGCCGGGGAGACCCAGTACTTC.

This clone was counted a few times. The CDR3 coding sequence is TGTGCCAGCAGCCGACCGACGACAGGGAGGACTGAAAAACTGTTTTTT. Encoded protein: CASSRPTTGRTEKLFF. V gene TRBV5-4 combines with J gene TRBJ1-4; 7 bases match TRBD1. The germline V gene encodes CDR1 SGHNT and CDR2 YYREEE (reference sequence). Unmatched junction bases numbered 13, after V lost 4 bases and J lost 7 bases. The CDR3 is 16 amino acids.

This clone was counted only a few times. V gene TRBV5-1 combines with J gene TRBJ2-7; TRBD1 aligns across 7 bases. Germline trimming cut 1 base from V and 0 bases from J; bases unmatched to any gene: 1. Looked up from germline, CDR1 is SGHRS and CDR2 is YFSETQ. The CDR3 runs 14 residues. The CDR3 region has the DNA TGCGCCAGCAGCTTGTGGGACAGCTCCTACGAGCAGTACTTC. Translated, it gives CASSLWDSSYEQYF.

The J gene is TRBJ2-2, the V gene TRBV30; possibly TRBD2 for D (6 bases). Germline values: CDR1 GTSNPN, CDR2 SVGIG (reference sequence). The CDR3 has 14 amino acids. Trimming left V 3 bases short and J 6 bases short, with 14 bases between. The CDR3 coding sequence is TGTGCCTGGAGCGGGGGAAGGGAGCCCGGGGAGCTGTTTTTT. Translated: CAWSGGREPGELFF.

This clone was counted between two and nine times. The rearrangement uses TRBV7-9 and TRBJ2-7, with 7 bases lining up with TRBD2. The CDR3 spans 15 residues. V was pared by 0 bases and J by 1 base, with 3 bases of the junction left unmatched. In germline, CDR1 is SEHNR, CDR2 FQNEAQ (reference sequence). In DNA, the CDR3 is TGTGCCAGCAGCTTAGCGCCGGGGGGTTCCTACGAGCAGTACTTC. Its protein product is CASSLAPGGSYEQYF.

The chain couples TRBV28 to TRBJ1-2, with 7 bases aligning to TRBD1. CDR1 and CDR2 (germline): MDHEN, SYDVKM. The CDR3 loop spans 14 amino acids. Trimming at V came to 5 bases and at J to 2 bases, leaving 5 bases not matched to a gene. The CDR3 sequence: CASSRQGKNYGYTF. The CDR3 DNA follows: TGTGCCAGCAGTAGACAGGGCAAGAACTATGGCTACACCTTC.

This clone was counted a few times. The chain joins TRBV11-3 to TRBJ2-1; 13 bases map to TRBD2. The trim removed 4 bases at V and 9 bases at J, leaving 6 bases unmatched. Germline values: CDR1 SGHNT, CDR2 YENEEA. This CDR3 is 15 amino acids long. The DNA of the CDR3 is TGTGCCAGCAGCTCAAGACTAGCGGGGGGAGGTGAGCAGTTCTTC. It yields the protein CASSSRLAGGGEQFF.

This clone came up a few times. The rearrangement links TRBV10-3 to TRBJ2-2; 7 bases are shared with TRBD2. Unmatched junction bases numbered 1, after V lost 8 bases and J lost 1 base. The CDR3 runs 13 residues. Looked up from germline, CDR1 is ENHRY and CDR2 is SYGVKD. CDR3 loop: CAIASGNTGELFF. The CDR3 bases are TGTGCCATCGCTAGCGGGAACACCGGGGAGCTGTTTTTT.

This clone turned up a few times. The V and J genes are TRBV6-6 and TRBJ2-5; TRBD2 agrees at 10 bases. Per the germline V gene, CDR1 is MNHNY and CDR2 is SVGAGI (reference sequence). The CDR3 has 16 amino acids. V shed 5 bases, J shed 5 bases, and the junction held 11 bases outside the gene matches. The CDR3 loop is CASSPPQAGGRETQYF. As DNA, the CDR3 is TGTGCCAGCAGTCCCCCCCAAGCGGGGGGGCGGGAGACCCAGTACTTC.

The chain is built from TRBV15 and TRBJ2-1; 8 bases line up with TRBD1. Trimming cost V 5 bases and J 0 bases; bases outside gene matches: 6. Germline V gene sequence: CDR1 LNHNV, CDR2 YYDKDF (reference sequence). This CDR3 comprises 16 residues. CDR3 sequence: CATSQGDRTSYNEQFF. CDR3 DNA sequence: TGTGCCACCAGCCAGGGGGACAGGACCTCCTACAATGAGCAGTTCTTC.

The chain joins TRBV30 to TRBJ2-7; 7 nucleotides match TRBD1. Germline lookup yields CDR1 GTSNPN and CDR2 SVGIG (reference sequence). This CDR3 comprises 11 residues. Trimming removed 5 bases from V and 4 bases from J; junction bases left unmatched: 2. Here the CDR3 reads CAWGRGYEQYF. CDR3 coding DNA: TGTGCCTGGGGCAGGGGGTACGAGCAGTACTTC.

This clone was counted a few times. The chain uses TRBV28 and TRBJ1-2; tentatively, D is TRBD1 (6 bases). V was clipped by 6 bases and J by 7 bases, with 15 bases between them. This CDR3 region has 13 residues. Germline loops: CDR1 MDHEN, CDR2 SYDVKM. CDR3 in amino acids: CASSSPGGFGYTF. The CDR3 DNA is TGTGCCAGCAGCTCCCCGGGGGGCTTTGGCTACACCTTC.

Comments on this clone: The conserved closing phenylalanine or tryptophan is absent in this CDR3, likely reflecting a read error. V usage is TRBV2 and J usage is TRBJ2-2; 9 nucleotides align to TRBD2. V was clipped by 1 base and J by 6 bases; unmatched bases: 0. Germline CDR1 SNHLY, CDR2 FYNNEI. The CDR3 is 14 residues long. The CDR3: CASSEERGAGELFV. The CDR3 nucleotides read TGTGCCAGCAGTGAAGAGCGGGGGGCCGGGGAGCTGTTTGTT.

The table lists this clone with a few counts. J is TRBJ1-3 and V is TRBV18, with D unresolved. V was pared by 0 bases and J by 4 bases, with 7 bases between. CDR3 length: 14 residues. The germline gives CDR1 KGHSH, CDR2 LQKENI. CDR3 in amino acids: CASSPPTAGNTIYF. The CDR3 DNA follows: TGTGCCAGCTCACCACCTACAGCAGGAAACACCATATATTTT.

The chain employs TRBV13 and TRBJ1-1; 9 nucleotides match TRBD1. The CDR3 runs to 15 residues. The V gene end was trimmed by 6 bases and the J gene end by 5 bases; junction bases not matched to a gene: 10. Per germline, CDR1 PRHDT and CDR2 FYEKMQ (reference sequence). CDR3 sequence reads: CASRREQGANTEAFF. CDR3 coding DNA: TGTGCCAGCAGGCGTGAACAGGGGGCTAATACTGAAGCTTTCTTT. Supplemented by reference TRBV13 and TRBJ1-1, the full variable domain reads AAGVIQSPRHLIKEKRETATLKCYPIPRHDTVYWYQQGPGQDPQFLISFYEKMQSDKGSIPDRFSAQQFSDYHSELNMSSLELGDSALYFCASRREQGANTEAFFGQGTRLTVV.

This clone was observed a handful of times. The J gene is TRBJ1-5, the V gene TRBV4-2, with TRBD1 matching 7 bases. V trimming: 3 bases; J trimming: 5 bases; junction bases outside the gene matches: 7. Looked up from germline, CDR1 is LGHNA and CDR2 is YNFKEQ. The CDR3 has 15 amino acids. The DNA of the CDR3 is TGTGCCAGCAGCCAGGGCGACAGGGAAGATCAGCCCCAGCATTTT. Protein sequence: CASSQGDREDQPQHF.

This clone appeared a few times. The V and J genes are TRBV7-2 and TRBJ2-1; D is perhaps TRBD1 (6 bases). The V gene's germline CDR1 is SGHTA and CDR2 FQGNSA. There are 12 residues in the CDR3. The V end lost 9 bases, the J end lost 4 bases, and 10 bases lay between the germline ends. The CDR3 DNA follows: TGTGCCAGAACGGACAGTTACAATGAGCAGTTCTTC. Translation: CARTDSYNEQFF. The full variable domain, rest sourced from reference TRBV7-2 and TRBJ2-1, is GAGVSQSPSNKVTEKGKDVELRCDPISGHTALYWYRQSLGQGLEFLIYFQGNSAPDKSGLPSDRFSAERTGGSVSTLTIQRTQQEDSAVYLCARTDSYNEQFFGPGTRLTVL.

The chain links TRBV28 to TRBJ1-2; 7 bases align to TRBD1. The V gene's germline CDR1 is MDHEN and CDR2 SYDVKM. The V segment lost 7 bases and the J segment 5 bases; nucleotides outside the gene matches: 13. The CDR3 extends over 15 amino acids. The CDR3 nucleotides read TGTGCCAGCATAGAACCGGGACAGTCAGGGTATGGCTACACCTTC. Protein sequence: CASIEPGQSGYGYTF.

The CDR3 loop reads CASRGGPNQPQHF. The CDR3 DNA is TGTGCCAGTAGAGGGGGACCCAATCAGCCCCAGCATTTT. This chain connects TRBV27 to TRBJ1-5; possible D gene TRBD1, 6 bases. Germline lookup yields CDR1 MNHEY and CDR2 SMNVEV (reference sequence). The CDR3 contains 13 residues. V was clipped by 9 bases and J by 3 bases, with 12 bases between them.

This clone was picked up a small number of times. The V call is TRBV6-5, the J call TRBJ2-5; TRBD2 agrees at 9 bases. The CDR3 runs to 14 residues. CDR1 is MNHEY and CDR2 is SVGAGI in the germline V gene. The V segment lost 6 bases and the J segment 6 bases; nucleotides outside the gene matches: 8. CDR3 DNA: TGTGCCAGCAGAGCCGGGACTAGCATTAAGACCCAGTACTTC. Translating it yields CASRAGTSIKTQYF.

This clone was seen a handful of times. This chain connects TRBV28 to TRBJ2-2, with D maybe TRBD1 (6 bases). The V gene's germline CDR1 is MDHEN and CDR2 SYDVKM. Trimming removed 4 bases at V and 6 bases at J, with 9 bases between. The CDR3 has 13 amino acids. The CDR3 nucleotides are TGTGCCAGCAGTTACAGGGCTCCCGGGGAGCTGTTTTTT. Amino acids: CASSYRAPGELFF.

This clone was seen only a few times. CDR3 amino acids: CASSLATGEIGELFF. As DNA, the CDR3 is TGCGCCAGCAGCTTGGCGACGGGAGAAATCGGGGAGCTGTTTTTT. The chain links TRBV5-1 to TRBJ2-2, with D perhaps TRBD2 (6 bases). V was shortened by 0 bases and J by 7 bases, with 13 bases between the two germline ends. Germline V gene sequence: CDR1 SGHRS, CDR2 YFSETQ. This CDR3 is built from 15 residues.

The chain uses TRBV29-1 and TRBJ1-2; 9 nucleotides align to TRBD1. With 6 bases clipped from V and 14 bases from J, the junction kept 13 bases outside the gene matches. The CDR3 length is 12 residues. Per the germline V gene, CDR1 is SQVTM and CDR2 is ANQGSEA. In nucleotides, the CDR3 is TGCAGCGTCCAGGGGCCGGACAGGGGTGGAACCTTC. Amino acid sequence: CSVQGPDRGGTF.

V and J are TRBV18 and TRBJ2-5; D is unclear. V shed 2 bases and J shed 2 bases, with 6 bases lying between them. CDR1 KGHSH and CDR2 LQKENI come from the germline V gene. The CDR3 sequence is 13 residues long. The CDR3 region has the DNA TGTGCCAGCTCACCAGGCAGTCAAGAGACCCAGTACTTC. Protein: CASSPGSQETQYF.

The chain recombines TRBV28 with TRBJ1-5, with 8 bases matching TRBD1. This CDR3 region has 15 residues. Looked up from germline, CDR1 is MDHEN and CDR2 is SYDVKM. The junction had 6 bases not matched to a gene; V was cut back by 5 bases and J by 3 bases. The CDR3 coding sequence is TGTGCCAGCAGTCAACCGACAGGGGTCAATCAGCCCCAGCATTTT. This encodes CASSQPTGVNQPQHF.

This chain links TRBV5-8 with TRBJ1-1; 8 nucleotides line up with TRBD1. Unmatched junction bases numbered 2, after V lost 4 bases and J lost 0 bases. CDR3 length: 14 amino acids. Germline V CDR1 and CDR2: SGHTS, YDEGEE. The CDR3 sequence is CASSRGQVNTEAFF. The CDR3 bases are TGTGCCAGCAGCAGGGGACAGGTGAACACTGAAGCTTTCTTT.

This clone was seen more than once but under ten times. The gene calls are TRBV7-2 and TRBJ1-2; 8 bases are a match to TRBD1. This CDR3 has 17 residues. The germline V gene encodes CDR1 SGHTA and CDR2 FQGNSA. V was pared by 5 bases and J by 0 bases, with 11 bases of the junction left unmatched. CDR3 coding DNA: TGTGCCAGCAGCGTCTGGACAGGGACGCTTACTAACTATGGCTACACCTTC. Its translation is CASSVWTGTLTNYGYTF.